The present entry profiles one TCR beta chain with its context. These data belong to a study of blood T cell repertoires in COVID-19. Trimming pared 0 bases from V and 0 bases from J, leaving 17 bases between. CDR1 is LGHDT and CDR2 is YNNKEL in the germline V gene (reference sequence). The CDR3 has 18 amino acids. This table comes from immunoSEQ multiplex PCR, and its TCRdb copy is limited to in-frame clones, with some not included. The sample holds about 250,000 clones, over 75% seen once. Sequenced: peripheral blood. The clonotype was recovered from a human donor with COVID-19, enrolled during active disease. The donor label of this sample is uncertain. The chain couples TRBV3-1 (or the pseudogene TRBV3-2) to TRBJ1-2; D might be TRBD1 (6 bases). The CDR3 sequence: CASSQDARGAGTNYGYTF. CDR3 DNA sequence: TGTGCCAGCAGCCAAGATGCGCGGGGGGCCGGGACTAACTATGGCTACACCTTC.